The 8 T cell receptor beta chains listed next were all sequenced from one sample in a study of T cell repertoires in ileal Crohn's disease (dated by TCRdb to the late 2010s). The library was made by the immunoSEQ multiplex PCR assay. The source is immuneACCESS, and TCRdb retained only in-frame sequences with V and J called. Part of the clones is not carried over; for the studies checked, unresolved V genes explain less than half of this, and the remainder is unexplained. For this sample the table gives some 5,100 clones, of which about 85% were detected only once. Of the sample, 9.7% is held by the ten largest clones. The sample taken for sequencing was ileal tissue. These receptors came from an adult with Crohn's disease.

This clone was detected a few times. The chain carries TRBV7-3 and TRBJ2-2; TRBD2 matches at 7 bases. From germline, CDR1 is SGHTA and CDR2 FQGTGA. After removal of 4 bases from V and 4 bases from J, the junction contained 6 bases not matched to a gene. This CDR3 is 15 amino acids long. In nucleotides, the CDR3 is TGTGCCAGCAGCTATCTTTCGGGGGGCACCGGGGAGCTGTTTTTT. It codes for CASSYLSGGTGELFF.

This clone was seen a single time. V gene TRBV19 combines with J gene TRBJ1-4, with 8 bases aligning to TRBD1. The germline CDR1 and CDR2 sequences are LNHDA and SQIVND (reference sequence). This CDR3 region has 15 residues. V shed 6 bases, J shed 8 bases, and the junction held 11 bases outside the gene matches. In DNA form, the CDR3 reads TGTGCCAGTAGCCCTCGACAGGGGAGGGGCGAAAAACTGTTTTTT. It codes for CASSPRQGRGEKLFF.

V is TRBV11-2 and J is TRBJ1-3; D call uncertain. The V end lost 3 bases, the J end lost 1 base, and 13 bases lay between the germline ends. Germline CDR1 is SGHAT and CDR2 is FQNNGV. The CDR3 covers 16 residues. This CDR3 reads CASSFSQASSGNTIYF. In DNA form, the CDR3 reads TGTGCCAGCAGCTTTTCCCAGGCCAGTTCTGGAAACACCATATATTTT.

This clone has just one count. The chain links TRBV2 to TRBJ1-2, with D perhaps TRBD1 (6 bases). The CDR3 is 14 amino acids. Germline V gene data show CDR1 as SNHLY and CDR2 as FYNNEI. With 2 bases removed from V and 1 base from J, the gap between germline ends came to 8 bases. The chain's CDR3 is CASSETDSNYGYTF. The CDR3 region has the DNA TGTGCCAGCAGTGAAACGGACAGTAACTATGGCTACACCTTC.

This chain connects TRBV28 to TRBJ1-2; D gene unclear. The germline V gene encodes CDR1 MDHEN and CDR2 SYDVKM. Trimming took 4 bases from V and 4 from J, leaving 19 bases between them. This CDR3 contains 16 residues. In DNA, the CDR3 is TGTGCCAGCAGTTCCCTCCTAGTCCAGTCGGGCTATGGCTACACCTTC. Residues: CASSSLLVQSGYGYTF.

As DNA, the CDR3 is TGTGCCACCAGCAGAGATTCCGGGCTAGCGGGGAGGTACGAGCAGTACTTC. Encoded protein: CATSRDSGLAGRYEQYF. V usage is TRBV15 and J usage is TRBJ2-7; TRBD2 matches 9 bases. The CDR3 covers 17 residues. The V gene end was trimmed by 0 bases and the J gene end by 4 bases; junction bases not matched to a gene: 10. The germline gives CDR1 LNHNV, CDR2 YYDKDF (reference sequence).

The J gene is TRBJ1-1, the V gene TRBV5-6; D is uncertain. Trimming shortened V by 0 bases and J by 4 bases, and 7 bases separated the two germline ends. The germline V gene encodes CDR1 SGHDT and CDR2 YYEEEE. This CDR3 contains 13 residues. CDR3 sequence: CASSLGGITEAFF. The DNA for the CDR3 is TGTGCCAGCAGCTTGGGAGGAATCACTGAAGCTTTCTTT.

The chain joins TRBV27 to TRBJ2-7; the D gene is possibly TRBD2 (5 bases). This CDR3 is built from 13 residues. Trimming removed 2 bases at V and 3 bases at J, with 8 bases between. Germline assignment: CDR1 MNHEY and CDR2 SMNVEV (reference sequence). The CDR3 here is CASSLAAGYEQYF. Written as DNA, the CDR3 is TGTGCCAGCAGTTTAGCCGCGGGCTACGAGCAGTACTTC.